Following are 25 T cell receptor beta chains from one sample sequenced in a study of Graves' ophthalmopathy and Graves' hyperthyroidism. Amplifying from RNA transcripts, the study obtained TCR beta CDR3 regions. The library came from an HTBI-primed first-round RT-PCR and a second-round multiplex PCR. One entry per CDR3 protein, called by TCRdb with MiXCR from the multiplex PCR reads. This sample has about 220,000 distinct CDR3 sequences, with about a fifth found just once. Material for sequencing was peripheral blood. The receptors come from a woman in her forties or fifties with Graves' ophthalmopathy.

CDR3 sequence (DNA): TGTGCCAGCAGTGACAGGGGCGGACTTAACTATGGCTACACCTTC. It specifies CASSDRGGLNYGYTF. J is TRBJ1-2 and V is TRBV2, with D possibly TRBD1 on 6 matching bases. Deletions cut 3 bases from V and 1 base from J, with 12 bases between. This CDR3 contains 15 residues. Germline V gives CDR1 SNHLY, CDR2 FYNNEI.

This clonotype was detected many times. The V and J genes are TRBV28 and TRBJ2-6; D not certain. The CDR3 covers 15 residues. Deletions cut 1 base from V and 4 bases from J, with 8 bases between. The V gene's germline CDR1 is MDHEN and CDR2 SYDVKM. CDR3 protein: CASSLYVLGANVLTF. In DNA, the CDR3 is TGTGCCAGCAGTTTATACGTCTTGGGGGCCAACGTCCTGACTTTC.

This clonotype showed up just once. The V and J genes are TRBV6-1 and TRBJ2-5; 7 bases are a match to TRBD2. The CDR3 length is 15 residues. The V gene's germline CDR1 is MNHNS and CDR2 SASEGT. V was clipped by 5 bases and J by 1 base; unmatched bases: 7. The CDR3 reads CASSPDLAVQETQYF. In DNA form, the CDR3 reads TGTGCCAGCAGTCCAGACCTAGCGGTCCAAGAGACCCAGTACTTC.

This clonotype was recorded many times. The V and J genes are TRBV6-1 and TRBJ1-1; no clear D. Germline V gene sequence: CDR1 MNHNS, CDR2 SASEGT. V lost 2 bases and J lost 4, with 5 bases in between. The CDR3 loop spans 12 amino acids. In DNA form, the CDR3 reads TGTGCCAGCAGTGAATGGGTCACTGAAGCTTTCTTT. Its protein is CASSEWVTEAFF.

The chain joins TRBV12-3 or TRBV12-4 to TRBJ2-7; D ambiguous. The V and J ends lost 2 bases and 2 bases respectively, with 4 bases between them. The CDR3 spans 12 residues. For the CDR3, the DNA is TGTGCCAGCAGTTTATGGACCTACGAGCAGTACTTC. The encoded protein is CASSLWTYEQYF.

This clonotype has only a few counts. The chain is built from TRBV18 and TRBJ1-4; TRBD1 agrees at 9 bases. The germline CDR1 and CDR2 sequences are KGHSH and LQKENI. The CDR3 covers 15 residues. The V and J ends lost 6 bases and 6 bases, in that order; junction bases with no gene match: 8. The CDR3 DNA sequence: TGTGCCAGCTCTCGCACAGGGGGCGCGGATGAAAAACTGTTTTTT. This encodes CASSRTGGADEKLFF. Based on the CDR3 plus reference TRBV18 and TRBJ1-4, the full variable domain is NAGVMQNPRHLVRRRGQEARLRCSPMKGHSHVYWYRQLPEEGLKFMVYLQKENIIDESGMPKERFSAEFPKEGPSILRIQQVVRGDSAAYFCASSRTGGADEKLFFGSGTQLSVL.

This clonotype was seen at least ten times. V and J are TRBV27 and TRBJ2-7, with 12 positions matching TRBD2. J lost 5 bases, V lost 1 base, and 6 bases had no gene match. The CDR3 sequence is 16 residues long. Germline assignment: CDR1 MNHEY and CDR2 SMNVEV (reference sequence). The CDR3 DNA reads as TGTGCCAGCAGTTTATTTTTGACTAGCGGGAGCAACGAGCAGTACTTC. Protein: CASSLFLTSGSNEQYF.

The chain joins TRBV24-1 to TRBJ1-5, with unresolved D. V lost 6 bases and J 2 bases, leaving 7 bases between the germline ends. The CDR3 loop spans 13 amino acids. CDR1 KGHDR and CDR2 SFDVKD come from the germline V gene. The CDR3 loop is CATSHSGNQPQHF. The CDR3 DNA reads TGTGCCACCAGTCACAGCGGCAATCAGCCCCAGCATTTT.

This clonotype came up many times. This chain joins TRBV6-1 and TRBJ2-7; D unclear. Germline V gene sequence: CDR1 MNHNS, CDR2 SASEGT. V was cut by 4 bases and J by 0 bases, with 13 bases left in between. This CDR3 is 15 amino acids long. DNA of the CDR3: TGTGCCAGCAGTGGGACGGACCGGAGCTCCTACGAGCAGTACTTC. Translation gives CASSGTDRSSYEQYF.

In its sample, this clonotype was seen many times. The CDR3 sequence is CASTQKRGLTYEQYF. DNA for the CDR3: TGTGCCAGCACCCAAAAGAGAGGACTAACATACGAGCAGTACTTC. J is TRBJ2-7 and V is TRBV6-1; D perhaps matches TRBD2 (6 bases). Germline CDR1 and CDR2: MNHNS and SASEGT. This CDR3 spans 15 amino acids. V was pared by 7 bases and J by 4 bases, with 20 bases between.

The table lists this clonotype with many counts. The J gene is TRBJ1-1, the V gene TRBV19, with no clear D. Trimming took 6 bases from V and 0 from J, leaving 14 bases between them. Germline V gene sequence: CDR1 LNHDA, CDR2 SQIVND (reference sequence). The CDR3 sequence is 15 residues long. CDR3 region: CASRSLGNLNTEAFF. DNA for the CDR3: TGTGCCAGTAGAAGTTTGGGCAACCTGAACACTGAAGCTTTCTTT.

Comments on this clonotype: Possible read error: a much larger clone is one base away. This is likely a read error, given that the CDR3 carries no conserved phenylalanine or tryptophan at its end. V is TRBV19 and J is TRBJ1-1; 8 bases line up with TRBD1. The J segment lost 6 bases and the V segment lost 4 bases, leaving 10 bases of the junction unmatched. Per germline, CDR1 LNHDA and CDR2 SQIVND (reference sequence). There are 15 residues in the CDR3. In DNA, the CDR3 is TGTGCCAGTAGTACCGGACAGGGAAGGATGGCTGAAGCTTTCCTT. The encoded protein is CASSTGQGRMAEAFL.

The rearrangement joins TRBV6-2 or TRBV6-3 to TRBJ1-2; D perhaps matches TRBD1 (6 bases). Trimming took 8 bases from V and 6 from J, leaving 19 bases between them. The CDR3 extends over 14 amino acids. Per germline, CDR1 MNHEY and CDR2 SVGEGT. In nucleotides, the CDR3 is TGTGCCAGCTCATGGGGTACAGGGCTGGATGGCTACACCTTC. Its translation: CASSWGTGLDGYTF.

Many counts were recorded for this clonotype. The rearrangement links TRBV6-2 or TRBV6-3 to TRBJ2-7; 10 bases map to TRBD2. Germline V gene sequence: CDR1 MNHEY, CDR2 SVGEGT. The CDR3 sequence is 17 residues long. V was pared by 8 bases and J by 7 bases, with 20 bases of the junction left unmatched. The CDR3 loop is CASSTRASLAGAYEQYF. The CDR3 coding sequence is TGTGCCAGCTCCACTAGAGCAAGCCTAGCGGGAGCGTATGAGCAGTACTTC.

The table lists this clonotype with many counts. The chain combines TRBV7-8 with TRBJ1-5, with 8 bases aligning to TRBD1. CDR1 and CDR2 from the germline V gene are SGHVS and FQNEAQ. Trimming removed 5 bases from V and 2 bases from J; junction bases left unmatched: 5. The CDR3 sequence is 15 residues long. DNA of the CDR3: TGTGCCAGCAGCCAGAACAGGGGGGGCAATCAGCCCCAGCATTTT. Amino acid sequence: CASSQNRGGNQPQHF.

In its sample, this clonotype was seen many times. Here the CDR3 DNA reads TGTGCCTGCAAACCACTGGCGGGAGTCCGCTACGAGCAGTACTTC. Encoded protein: CACKPLAGVRYEQYF. This chain links TRBV30 with TRBJ2-7, with TRBD2 matching over 7 bases. V gave up 6 bases and J gave up 3 bases; unmatched junction bases: 14. Germline V CDR1 and CDR2: GTSNPN, SVGIG (reference sequence). The CDR3 covers 15 residues.

This clonotype was found many times. The rearrangement uses TRBV11-1 and TRBJ2-2; TRBD1 aligns across 7 bases. Per germline, CDR1 SGHAT and CDR2 FQDESV (reference sequence). Trimming at V came to 5 bases and at J to 8 bases, leaving 17 bases not matched to a gene. This CDR3 region has 17 residues. The CDR3 DNA follows: TGTGCCAGCAGCCCTCGGGACCCGGGACAGCAAGCTGGGGAGCTGTTTTTT. This sequence encodes CASSPRDPGQQAGELFF.

Note on this clonotype: At one end the junction does not follow the germline gene, possibly because of a read error. The rearrangement joins TRBV7-3 to TRBJ2-7; the match to TRBD2 covers 7 bases. The CDR3 totals 15 residues. Germline V gene lookup returns CDR1 SGHTA and CDR2 FQGTGA. For the CDR3, the DNA is TGTGTCAGCAGCTTAATGCCTAGCGGATTATACGAGCAGTACTTC. This codes for CVSSLMPSGLYEQYF.

This clonotype came up a few times. This chain joins TRBV10-1 and TRBJ2-5; 10 positions match TRBD2. The CDR3 has 15 amino acids. Germline V CDR1 and CDR2: WNHNN, SYGVQD (reference sequence). V was pared by 3 bases and J by 1 base, with 2 bases of the junction left unmatched. The CDR3 sequence: CASSERTSGQETQYF. Written as DNA, the CDR3 is TGCGCCAGCAGTGAAAGGACTAGCGGCCAAGAGACCCAGTACTTC.

There are many counts of this clonotype. The chain is built from TRBV20-1 and TRBJ1-2; D is undetermined. The CDR3 totals 12 residues. Trimming cost V 1 base and J 8 bases, with 11 bases left between them. Germline lookup yields CDR1 DFQATT and CDR2 SNEGSKA (reference sequence). CDR3 residues: CSARVPLQGYTF. The CDR3 DNA reads TGCAGTGCTAGAGTACCCCTTCAAGGCTACACCTTC.

This clonotype was observed at least ten times. The rearrangement joins TRBV6-5 to TRBJ2-7; no clear D. Germline lookup yields CDR1 MNHEY and CDR2 SVGAGI. The V end was cut by 2 bases, the J end by 1 base, with 9 bases between. The CDR3 extends over 14 amino acids. The CDR3 loop reads CASSYRVGSYEQYF. CDR3 nucleotide sequence: TGTGCCAGCAGTTACAGGGTTGGGTCCTACGAGCAGTACTTC.

There are many counts of this clonotype. The V gene is TRBV20-1, the J gene TRBJ2-7; D might be TRBD1 (5 bases). This CDR3 region has 12 residues. Germline assignment: CDR1 DFQATT and CDR2 SNEGSKA (reference sequence). V lost 1 base and J 6 bases, leaving 10 bases between the germline ends. The CDR3 loop is CSARVPGIEQYF. Here the CDR3 DNA reads TGCAGTGCTAGAGTCCCAGGGATCGAGCAGTACTTC.

This clonotype has ten or more counts. The chain combines TRBV28 with TRBJ2-5, with D unresolved. CDR3 length equals 14 residues. CDR1 is MDHEN and CDR2 is SYDVKM in the germline V gene. Between the trimmed V and J ends, which lost 7 bases and 5 bases, there was a span of 17 bases. CDR3 in amino acids: CASNTRAQGETQYF. Written as DNA, the CDR3 is TGTGCCAGCAATACTCGGGCCCAAGGGGAGACCCAGTACTTC.

The gene calls are TRBV6-1 and TRBJ1-1, with D perhaps TRBD1 (5 bases). V was shortened by 4 bases and J by 1 base, with 13 bases between the two germline ends. Germline values: CDR1 MNHNS, CDR2 SASEGT. The length of the CDR3 is 15 residues. DNA for the CDR3: TGTGCCAGCAGTGTTGAAGGACAATGGAACACTGAAGCTTTCTTT. It is translated as CASSVEGQWNTEAFF.

This clonotype was picked up many times. In DNA, the CDR3 is TGTGCCAGCAGCTCCGCGAACACCGGGGAGCTGTTTTTT. Amino acids: CASSSANTGELFF. This sequence joins TRBV7-9 and TRBJ2-2; D remains unclear. The CDR3 covers 13 residues. CDR1 is SEHNR and CDR2 is FQNEAQ in the germline V gene (reference sequence). Trimming shortened V by 4 bases and J by 0 bases, and 3 bases separated the two germline ends. The full variable domain, completed using reference TRBV7-9 and TRBJ2-2, is DTGVSQNPRHKITKRGQNVTFRCDPISEHNRLYWYRQTLGQGPEFLTYFQNEAQLEKSRLLSDRFSAERPKGSFSTLEIQRTEQGDSAMYLCASSSANTGELFFGEGSRLTVL.